These 26 T cell receptor beta chains were sequenced from one sample in a study of vaccination and CD4 T cells after COVID-19. Regarding treatment: approximately nine-day PBMC culture with coronavirus spike peptide pools or control peptides (ViraFEST assay). Scientists ran DNA taken from cultured CD4+ T cells through the Oncomine TCR Beta short-read assay for sequencing. TCRdb processed the PCR reads anew with MiXCR; each CDR3 protein has one entry. The data contain about 16,000 distinct CDR3 sequences, roughly 56% of them singletons. Their recognized antigens are unknown. The sample taken for sequencing was CD4+ T cells from blood, cultured in vitro. These receptors were obtained from a human donor who had recovered from COVID-19.

The chain couples TRBV20-1 to TRBJ1-5, with D hard to call. Germline V gene sequence: CDR1 DFQATT, CDR2 SNEGSKA (reference sequence). The CDR3 covers 9 residues. V was trimmed by 3 bases and J by 11 bases, leaving 5 bases between them. CDR3 residues: CSARGSQHF. CDR3 bases: TGCAGTGCTAGGGGTTCCCAGCATTTT.

This clonotype was recorded a few times. This chain links TRBV20-1 with TRBJ1-2, with 7 bases lining up with TRBD1. There are 15 residues in the CDR3. V dropped 0 bases and J dropped 4; count of bases not matched to a gene: 8. Germline V CDR1 and CDR2: DFQATT, SNEGSKA (reference sequence). CDR3 DNA: TGCAGTGCTAGAGATCAGCACAGGGACAGCTATGGCTACACCTTC. Protein: CSARDQHRDSYGYTF.

This clonotype was counted between two and nine times. The chain is built from TRBV20-1 and TRBJ2-4, with 8 positions matching TRBD1. Looked up from germline, CDR1 is DFQATT and CDR2 is SNEGSKA (reference sequence). Trimming at V came to 6 bases and at J to 1 base, leaving 5 bases not matched to a gene. The CDR3 runs 14 residues. The CDR3 region is CSARTGFAKNIQYF. The CDR3 nucleotides read TGCAGTGCAAGGACAGGGTTCGCCAAAAACATTCAGTACTTC.

This clonotype has a handful of counts. The CDR3: CASSIEVLNSPLHF. Written as DNA, the CDR3 is TGTGCCAGTAGTATCGAGGTCCTCAATTCACCCCTCCACTTT. This chain joins TRBV19 and TRBJ1-6; D gene ambiguous. V was trimmed by 3 bases and J by 7 bases, leaving 10 bases between them. The CDR3 is 14 residues long. Germline assignment: CDR1 LNHDA and CDR2 SQIVND (reference sequence).

The rearrangement joins TRBV11-2 to TRBJ1-2; 8 positions agree with TRBD1. V lost 0 bases, J lost 4 bases, and 4 bases stayed unmatched. Germline V lookup: CDR1 SGHAT, CDR2 FQNNGV. The CDR3 covers 15 residues. This CDR3 is CASSLDPGGGYGYTF. The CDR3 nucleotides are TGTGCCAGCAGCTTAGATCCAGGGGGCGGCTATGGCTACACCTTC.

The chain is built from TRBV11-2 and TRBJ2-5, with TRBD1 identical over 9 bases. This CDR3 is 15 amino acids long. V dropped 4 bases and J dropped 4; count of bases not matched to a gene: 7. Germline CDR1 reads SGHAT; CDR2 reads FQNNGV. CDR3 loop: CASSYLQGAGETQYF. The CDR3 coding sequence is TGTGCCAGCAGCTATCTACAGGGGGCCGGAGAGACCCAGTACTTC.

The CDR3 DNA sequence: TGCAGTGCTAGAGACCTCGATCGCATGAACACTGAAGCTTTCTTT. Translation gives CSARDLDRMNTEAFF. The chain has TRBV20-1 and TRBJ1-1; D uncertain. V dropped 0 bases and J dropped 0 bases, with 11 bases sitting between them. The length of the CDR3 is 15 residues. Per the germline V gene, CDR1 is DFQATT and CDR2 is SNEGSKA (reference sequence).

The chain employs TRBV20-1 and TRBJ2-5, with D possibly TRBD2 on 6 matching bases. With 5 bases removed from V and 1 base from J, the gap between germline ends came to 14 bases. CDR1 is DFQATT and CDR2 is SNEGSKA in the germline V gene (reference sequence). The CDR3 loop spans 14 amino acids. The CDR3 sequence is CSAPTWDFQETQYF. CDR3 bases: TGCAGTGCTCCAACGTGGGACTTCCAAGAGACCCAGTACTTC.

In its sample, this clonotype was seen a few times. The chain uses TRBV6-1 and TRBJ2-7; D call uncertain. Between the trimmed V and J ends, which lost 4 bases and 5 bases, there was a span of 18 bases. Germline loops: CDR1 MNHNS, CDR2 SASEGT. This CDR3 spans 15 amino acids. CDR3 in amino acids: CASSVRARPDHEQYF. CDR3 coding DNA: TGTGCCAGCAGTGTAAGGGCCAGGCCTGACCACGAGCAGTACTTC.

This clonotype occurred once. This rearrangement joins TRBV4-1 to TRBJ1-5, with D perhaps TRBD1 (5 bases). CDR3 length: 17 residues. The germline V and J ends were trimmed by 1 base and 3 bases, with 16 bases remaining between them. The germline gives CDR1 MGHRA, CDR2 YSYEKL. DNA for the CDR3: TGCGCCAGCAGCCAAGCAGGAGGGGCGATCCTCAATCAGCCCCAGCATTTT. The encoded protein is CASSQAGGAILNQPQHF.

This rearrangement joins TRBV7-9 to TRBJ2-5; tentatively, D is TRBD1 or TRBD2 (6 bases each). The V end was cut by 2 bases, the J end by 4 bases, with 8 bases between. CDR3 length: 13 amino acids. From germline, CDR1 is SEHNR and CDR2 FQNEAQ (reference sequence). CDR3 region: CASSLSGAETQYF. In DNA form, the CDR3 reads TGTGCCAGCAGCTTATCGGGGGCAGAGACCCAGTACTTC.

This clonotype has a handful of counts. V and J are TRBV12-3 or TRBV12-4 and TRBJ1-1; D not certain. CDR3 size: 13 residues. V was trimmed by 7 bases and J by 3 bases, leaving 12 bases between them. CDR3 sequence: CASTEGPHTEAFF. The CDR3 nucleotides are TGTGCCAGCACCGAGGGTCCGCACACTGAAGCTTTCTTT.

The rearrangement links TRBV19 to TRBJ2-2; 15 bases are shared with TRBD2. This CDR3 has 19 amino acids. V was pared by 6 bases and J by 4 bases, with 12 bases of the junction left unmatched. CDR1 is LNHDA and CDR2 is SQIVND in the germline V gene (reference sequence). The CDR3 loop is CASRASGLAGGRGTGELFF. In nucleotides, the CDR3 is TGTGCCAGTAGGGCCTCCGGACTAGCGGGGGGGCGGGGCACCGGGGAGCTGTTTTTT.

The genes are TRBV27 and TRBJ2-1, with 15 positions matching TRBD2. The germline V gene has CDR1 MNHEY and CDR2 SMNVEV (reference sequence). V lost 5 bases to trimming and J lost 11 bases; unmatched junction nucleotides: 13. The CDR3 contains 17 residues. CDR3 sequence (DNA): TGTGCCAGCAGTCCCCCTGTAGGGACTAGCGGGGGGATAAAGCAGTTCTTC. This gives the protein CASSPPVGTSGGIKQFF.

The chain has TRBV6-5 and TRBJ1-1, with TRBD1 matching 7 bases. This CDR3 is built from 15 residues. The germline V gene has CDR1 MNHEY and CDR2 SVGAGI. J was trimmed by 6 bases and V by 4 bases; bases with no gene match: 11. The CDR3 is CASSSPQTGFAEAFF. CDR3 coding DNA: TGTGCCAGCAGTTCCCCCCAGACAGGGTTCGCTGAAGCTTTCTTT.

The chain combines TRBV7-2 with TRBJ2-3; perhaps TRBD2 as D (5 bases). This CDR3 comprises 14 residues. Trimming took 5 bases from V and 1 from J, leaving 10 bases between them. Germline V gives CDR1 SGHTA, CDR2 FQGNSA. The chain's CDR3 is CASSAGRGTDTQYF. The CDR3 bases are TGTGCCAGCAGCGCGGGCCGGGGCACAGATACGCAGTATTTT.

The rearrangement links TRBV4-3 to TRBJ2-1, with TRBD2 matching over 10 bases. Germline values: CDR1 LGHNA, CDR2 YSLEER. The CDR3 is 15 amino acids. V shed 3 bases, J shed 3 bases, and the junction held 2 bases outside the gene matches. The DNA for the CDR3 is TGCGCCAGCAGCCAGCTAGCGGGAGACTACAATGAGCAGTTCTTC. Amino acids: CASSQLAGDYNEQFF.

Regarding this clonotype: The germline gene is not matched at one end of the junction; a read error may be the cause. The chain uses TRBV7-2 and TRBJ1-2; 8 bases map to TRBD1. The CDR3 spans 13 residues. Germline CDR1 reads SGHTA; CDR2 reads FQGNSA. The CDR3 here is CASSSMTETGAAF. The CDR3 DNA follows: TGTGCCAGCAGTTCGATGACCGAGACAGGGGCGGCCTTC.

V and J are TRBV18 and TRBJ1-6; maybe TRBD1 (5 bases). This CDR3 is 15 amino acids long. Trimming took 2 bases from V and 6 from J, leaving 11 bases between them. Germline CDR1 KGHSH, CDR2 LQKENI. The CDR3 loop is CASSPGGAPNSPLHF. CDR3 nucleotides: TGTGCCAGCTCACCAGGAGGGGCCCCTAATTCACCCCTCCACTTT. The full variable domain, completed using reference TRBV18 and TRBJ1-6, is NAGVMQNPRHLVRRRGQEARLRCSPMKGHSHVYWYRQLPEEGLKFMVYLQKENIIDESGMPKERFSAEFPKEGPSILRIQQVVRGDSAAYFCASSPGGAPNSPLHFGNGTRLTVT.

The rearrangement uses TRBV30 and TRBJ1-5; TRBD1 agrees at 7 bases. V lost 2 bases and J lost 1; bases outside the gene matches: 11. CDR3 size: 17 residues. From germline, CDR1 is GTSNPN and CDR2 SVGIG (reference sequence). The CDR3 reads CAWSFDGGGGSNQPQHF. DNA of the CDR3: TGTGCCTGGAGTTTCGATGGAGGGGGCGGCAGCAATCAGCCCCAGCATTTT. The full variable domain, with the rest looked up from reference TRBV30 and TRBJ1-5, is SQTIHQWPATLVQPVGSPLSLECTVEGTSNPNLYWYRQAAGRGLQLLFYSVGIGQISSEVPQNLSASRPQDRQFILSSKKLLLSDSGFYLCAWSFDGGGGSNQPQHFGDGTRLSIL.

The rearrangement links TRBV15 to TRBJ2-7; D is ambiguous. Germline loops: CDR1 LNHNV, CDR2 YYDKDF (reference sequence). The CDR3 totals 14 residues. V was shortened by 5 bases and J by 0 bases, with 11 bases between the two germline ends. The CDR3: CATSLGLLSYEQYF. The CDR3 DNA sequence: TGTGCCACCAGCTTAGGTCTTCTCTCCTACGAGCAGTACTTC.

The chain couples TRBV30 to TRBJ1-5; no firm D call. Trimming took 4 bases from V and 1 from J, leaving 8 bases between them. This CDR3 has 13 residues. Germline V CDR1 and CDR2: GTSNPN, SVGIG (reference sequence). DNA for the CDR3: TGTGCCTGGACAGACTGGAGCAATCAGCCCCAGCATTTT. Translated: CAWTDWSNQPQHF.

This chain connects TRBV30 to TRBJ1-2, with D possibly matching TRBD1 (6 bases). The germline V gene encodes CDR1 GTSNPN and CDR2 SVGIG (reference sequence). V lost 8 bases, J lost 7 bases, and 17 bases lay in between. The CDR3 has 12 residues. The CDR3, as DNA: TGTGCCGAAGATAAGGGGGTTGGTGGCTACACCTTC. Amino acids: CAEDKGVGGYTF.

The chain has TRBV10-3 and TRBJ1-2, with D tentatively TRBD1 (6 bases). V was shortened by 6 bases and J by 0 bases, with 14 bases between the two germline ends. The CDR3 runs to 15 residues. Per the germline V gene, CDR1 is ENHRY and CDR2 is SYGVKD. For the CDR3, the DNA is TGTGCCATCAGAGGGCAGGGGACCTCTAACTATGGCTACACCTTC. The encoded protein is CAIRGQGTSNYGYTF.

CDR3 residues: CASSEGTGIYTIYF. In nucleotides, the CDR3 is TGTGCCAGCAGTGAAGGGACAGGGATATACACCATATATTTT. The chain uses TRBV6-1 and TRBJ1-3; TRBD1 aligns across 8 bases. This CDR3 has 14 amino acids. J gave up 8 bases and V 1 base, and 4 bases lay outside the gene matches. Germline values: CDR1 MNHNS, CDR2 SASEGT.

The CDR3 loop is CASSLGLAGGQDTQYF. CDR3 DNA: TGTGCCAGCAGCCTTGGACTAGCGGGGGGTCAAGATACGCAGTATTTT. This chain connects TRBV7-6 to TRBJ2-3; 14 nucleotides agree with TRBD2. Germline-derived CDR1 and CDR2 are SGHVS and FNYEAQ. The CDR3 has 16 residues. Losses at the gene ends were 5 bases for V and 5 bases for J; bases not matched to a gene: 6.